The source of this TCR beta chain is a study of naive and memory T cell subsets. Study findings and constraints: A clonotype means one alpha or beta sequence, not an alpha/beta pair. Gini index rose across naive, CM, EM and EMRA in CD4 and CD8.

An equimolar mix of two oligonucleotides served as the beta constant-region primer for TRBC1 and TRBC2. Nested alpha and beta constant-region primers with the SP2 primer drove four PCR rounds on ligated cDNA. One entry per CDR3 protein, called by TCRdb with MiXCR from the UMI-ligation and nested PCR reads. There are approximately 21,000 distinct CDR3 sequences in the sample; approximately 10% occur only once, and around a sixth lies in the top ten. This clonotype came up many times. Its specificity is unknown. CDR1 is SEHNR and CDR2 is FQNEAQ in the germline V gene (reference sequence). The CDR3 sequence is 16 residues long. V lost 6 bases to trimming and J lost 0 bases; unmatched junction nucleotides: 7.

The sequenced sample was central memory CD8+ T cells from blood. The clonotype was recovered from a human donor in good health. The V call is TRBV7-9, the J call TRBJ2-4; 8 nucleotides align to TRBD2. For the CDR3, the DNA is TGTGCCAGCAGTTACCGGGGGGGCGAAGCCAAAAACATTCAGTACTTC. Translation: CASSYRGGEAKNIQYF.